This T cell receptor (beta chain) was sequenced in a study of cytomegalovirus exposure and HLA in healthy donors. Study-wide background: From 190 million or so T cells, an earlier analysis saw 117 million unique TCR beta sequences. Study-level findings and limits: Based on reports, TCR beta sequences accurately predicted HLA-A and HLA-B alleles for most subjects. In a later analysis, DRB1 alleles had the most associated TCRs; HLA-C alleles the fewest. Earlier results showed most TCR beta V segments being productive about 90% or about 30% of the time.

The V end was cut by 0 bases, the J end by 4 bases, with 15 bases between. CDR1 is MNHNS, CDR2 SASEGT, per germline. The CDR3 runs to 16 residues. The PCR ran on 60 Vbeta and 13 Jbeta primers. Assay: immunoSEQ multiplex PCR; the TCRdb copy retains only in-frame clones and omits some. There are about 150,000 clones in the sample; about four fifths occur only once, and roughly 4% lies in the top ten. As regards this clone: Its antigen is unidentified.

The sequencing input was PBMCs. This chain uses TRBV6-1 with TRBJ1-1; no firm D call. This TCR was sampled from a woman aged 40 to 50 in good health and CMV-seropositive. The CDR3 region is CASSEAAQVMATEAFF. CDR3 bases: TGTGCCAGCAGTGAAGCGGCTCAGGTAATGGCCACTGAAGCTTTCTTT.